Following are 31 T cell receptor beta chains from one sample sequenced in a study of blood T cell repertoires in COVID-19. Method: immunoSEQ multiplex PCR; TCRdb's copy keeps in-frame clones and lacks some. Altogether roughly 190,000 clones are present, roughly 92% being singletons, with the ten largest covering 0.6% to 0.8%. The sample taken for sequencing was peripheral blood. These receptor sequences come from a man aged 25 to 40 with COVID-19, enrolled during active disease.

The genes are TRBV5-1 and TRBJ2-1; tentatively, D is TRBD2 (6 bases). Trimming took 4 bases from V and 6 from J, leaving 11 bases between them. The CDR3 loop spans 13 amino acids. Germline V gene lookup returns CDR1 SGHRS and CDR2 YFSETQ. CDR3 amino acids: CASSHQTSNEQFF. Here the CDR3 DNA reads TGCGCCAGCAGCCACCAGACTAGCAATGAGCAGTTCTTC.

V usage is TRBV20-1 and J usage is TRBJ1-6; D not resolved. Germline loops: CDR1 DFQATT, CDR2 SNEGSKA (reference sequence). This CDR3 comprises 13 residues. V lost 3 bases, J lost 5 bases, and 8 bases lay in between. The CDR3 sequence is CSASSVNNSPLHF. In DNA, the CDR3 is TGCAGTGCTAGTTCAGTCAATAATTCACCCCTCCACTTT.

The rearrangement uses TRBV9 and TRBJ2-2; 10 bases agree with TRBD2. Germline CDR1 reads SGDLS; CDR2 reads YYNGEE. The CDR3 loop spans 16 amino acids. The V segment lost 0 bases and the J segment 11 bases; nucleotides outside the gene matches: 10. CDR3 nucleotide sequence: TGTGCCAGCAGCGTAGCCCTAACTAGCGGGGAAGGAGAGCTGTTTTTT. It codes for CASSVALTSGEGELFF.

The chain joins TRBV3-1 (or the pseudogene TRBV3-2) to TRBJ2-1; D is perhaps TRBD1 (5 bases). The germline V gene encodes CDR1 LGHDT and CDR2 YNNKEL (reference sequence). V was shortened by 3 bases and J by 9 bases, with 9 bases between the two germline ends. CDR3 size: 12 residues. The CDR3 loop is CASSHQGGEQFF. In DNA, the CDR3 is TGTGCCAGCAGCCATCAGGGCGGTGAGCAGTTCTTC.

This clone was counted a few times. The genes are TRBV6-2 or TRBV6-3 and TRBJ1-1; no clear D gene. Germline CDR1 MNHEY, CDR2 SVGEGT. The CDR3 extends over 12 amino acids. V lost 5 bases and J 5 bases, leaving 9 bases between the germline ends. The CDR3 sequence: CASSHEVTEAFF. CDR3 nucleotides: TGTGCCAGCAGTCACGAGGTTACTGAAGCTTTCTTT.

The V and J genes are TRBV19 and TRBJ1-4; 7 positions match TRBD1. The CDR3 contains 17 residues. Unmatched junction bases numbered 8, after V lost 0 bases and J lost 4 bases. Germline CDR1 is LNHDA and CDR2 is SQIVND (reference sequence). Written as DNA, the CDR3 is TGTGCCAGTAGTATAGAATCCCGGACAGGCCGTAATGAAAAACTGTTTTTT. The encoded protein is CASSIESRTGRNEKLFF.

The gene calls are TRBV9 and TRBJ2-1, with 7 positions matching TRBD1. The CDR3 runs to 13 residues. The trim removed 1 base at V and 6 bases at J, leaving 1 base unmatched. Per the germline V gene, CDR1 is SGDLS and CDR2 is YYNGEE. CDR3 coding DNA: TGTGCCAGCAGCGTAAACAGGGGCAATGAGCAGTTCTTC. It encodes CASSVNRGNEQFF.

The chain couples TRBV11-2 to TRBJ2-5, with 8 nucleotides matching TRBD2. After removal of 4 bases from V and 4 bases from J, the junction contained 11 bases not matched to a gene. The length of the CDR3 is 16 residues. Germline values: CDR1 SGHAT, CDR2 FQNNGV. CDR3 in amino acids: CASSYAGGGLGETQYF. Written as DNA, the CDR3 is TGTGCCAGCAGCTATGCCGGGGGGGGGCTCGGAGAGACCCAGTACTTC.

This clone was seen a single time. The chain uses TRBV21-1 and TRBJ2-6; the table's D gene call, TRBD1, was not cross checked with the DNA. TRBV21-1 is deemed a pseudogene. The CDR3 runs 21 residues. CDR3 in DNA: TGTGCCAGCAGCAAAGCGCTTTCTTTTGGGACAGGACCCTCTGGGGCCAACGTCCTGACTTTC. Amino acids: CASSKALSFGTGPSGANVLTF.

The rearrangement uses TRBV6-1 and TRBJ2-5; D may be TRBD1 (5 bases). The CDR3 loop spans 14 amino acids. Germline V gene lookup returns CDR1 MNHNS and CDR2 SASEGT. Deletions cut 2 bases from V and 0 bases from J, with 7 bases between. The CDR3 DNA reads TGTGCCAGCAGTGAAAGGGGCTACCAAGAGACCCAGTACTTC. It translates to CASSERGYQETQYF.

The chain has TRBV12-5 and TRBJ2-7; 8 positions match TRBD1. The J segment lost 5 bases and the V segment lost 1 base, leaving 4 bases of the junction unmatched. From germline, CDR1 is LGHNT and CDR2 FRNRAP. The CDR3 spans 14 residues. CDR3 protein: CASGLGQGLDEQYF. DNA of the CDR3: TGTGCTAGTGGTTTGGGACAGGGGTTGGACGAGCAGTACTTC.

The V gene is TRBV5-1, the J gene TRBJ2-1; a weak D match, TRBD2 (7 bases). CDR1 is SGHRS, CDR2 YFSETQ, per germline. Trimming shortened V by 7 bases and J by 6 bases, and 20 bases separated the two germline ends. CDR3 length: 15 amino acids. Here the CDR3 reads CASYPGGPTRNEQFF. CDR3 DNA: TGCGCCAGCTATCCCGGGGGGCCAACGCGCAATGAGCAGTTCTTC.

The V and J genes are TRBV10-3 and TRBJ1-5; a possible D gene is TRBD1 (6 bases). Trimming pared 10 bases from V and 3 bases from J, leaving 13 bases between. Germline values: CDR1 ENHRY, CDR2 SYGVKD. The CDR3 contains 13 residues. CDR3 region: CATTRTDNQPQHF. Written as DNA, the CDR3 is TGTGCCACCACCCGGACAGACAATCAGCCCCAGCATTTT.

The chain is built from TRBV10-3 and TRBJ1-6; D is possibly TRBD1 (5 bases). This CDR3 has 13 amino acids. Trimming pared 10 bases from V and 6 bases from J, leaving 13 bases between. CDR1 ENHRY and CDR2 SYGVKD come from the germline V gene. The CDR3 DNA follows: TGTGCCACTGCTAGGGGAGGTAATTCACCCCTCCACTTT. Protein sequence: CATARGGNSPLHF.

The chain recombines TRBV29-1 with TRBJ2-1; 7 bases align to TRBD2. The CDR3 has 12 amino acids. Germline trimming cut 2 bases from V and 9 bases from J; bases unmatched to any gene: 4. Germline V CDR1 and CDR2: SQVTM, ANQGSEA. CDR3 nucleotides: TGCAGCGTTGAAACCTGGGGGGGTGAGCAGTTCTTC. Translation gives CSVETWGGEQFF.

V gene TRBV28 combines with J gene TRBJ1-1, with 9 bases identical to TRBD1. V dropped 4 bases and J dropped 5; count of bases not matched to a gene: 8. Germline CDR1 reads MDHEN; CDR2 reads SYDVKM. The CDR3 has 15 residues. In DNA form, the CDR3 reads TGTGCCAGCAGTTCAAAACAGGGGGCCGGGACTGAAGCTTTCTTT. Its translation is CASSSKQGAGTEAFF.

The chain is built from TRBV19 and TRBJ2-3; no reliable D call. CDR1 LNHDA and CDR2 SQIVND come from the germline V gene (reference sequence). The CDR3 has 16 residues. Between the trimmed V and J ends, which lost 0 bases and 0 bases, there was a span of 10 bases. The CDR3 here is CASSIDLMTSTDTQYF. The CDR3 coding sequence is TGTGCCAGTAGTATAGATCTGATGACTAGCACAGATACGCAGTATTTT.

The chain joins TRBV30 to TRBJ2-1; 8 nucleotides align to TRBD2. Germline CDR1 GTSNPN, CDR2 SVGIG (reference sequence). The V gene end was trimmed by 3 bases and the J gene end by 8 bases; junction bases not matched to a gene: 12. The CDR3 has 15 residues. CDR3 DNA: TGTGCCTGGAGCGGAGCGGGGGAATTGGTCTATGAGCAGTTCTTC. As protein: CAWSGAGELVYEQFF.

The chain links TRBV10-3 to TRBJ1-5; 7 bases are shared with TRBD1. Germline loops: CDR1 ENHRY, CDR2 SYGVKD. The CDR3 length is 14 residues. The trim removed 7 bases at V and 4 bases at J, leaving 7 bases unmatched. The CDR3 is CAITRDRENQPQHF. The DNA for the CDR3 is TGTGCCATCACCAGAGACAGGGAGAATCAGCCCCAGCATTTT.

CDR3 in DNA: TGCGCCAGCAGCTTGGTGTCCGGGACTGAAGCTTTCTTT. This codes for CASSLVSGTEAFF. This sequence joins TRBV5-1 and TRBJ1-1, with D hard to call. This CDR3 is 13 amino acids long. The V and J ends lost 0 bases and 5 bases respectively, with 8 bases between them. The germline V gene has CDR1 SGHRS and CDR2 YFSETQ.

The chain employs TRBV5-6 and TRBJ2-1, with 10 bases fitting TRBD2. Germline loops: CDR1 SGHDT, CDR2 YYEEEE. V shed 3 bases and J 4 bases; nucleotides not matched to a gene: 10. This CDR3 contains 17 residues. The DNA for the CDR3 is TGTGCCAGCAGCTGGGTAGCGGGGGGCCGCCCGTACAATGAGCAGTTCTTC. Translated: CASSWVAGGRPYNEQFF.

J is TRBJ1-1 and V is TRBV5-1; 8 bases align to TRBD1. J lost 5 bases, V lost 4 bases, and 7 bases had no gene match. The length of the CDR3 is 14 residues. The germline V gene encodes CDR1 SGHRS and CDR2 YFSETQ. CDR3 nucleotides: TGCGCCAGCAGCGTAGGACAGGGTCGGACTGAAGCTTTCTTT. Translating gives CASSVGQGRTEAFF.

The rearrangement links TRBV5-1 to TRBJ2-3; 11 bases agree with TRBD1. The CDR3 has 17 residues. Germline CDR1 reads SGHRS; CDR2 reads YFSETQ. The J segment lost 3 bases and the V segment lost 4 bases, leaving 10 bases of the junction unmatched. The CDR3 here is CASSLRGDRGITDTQYF. As DNA, the CDR3 is TGCGCCAGCAGCCTAAGAGGGGACAGGGGGATAACAGATACGCAGTATTTT. The entire variable domain, with the rest obtained from reference TRBV5-1 and TRBJ2-3, is as follows: KAGVTQTPRYLIKTRGQQVTLSCSPISGHRSVSWYQQTPGQGLQFLFEYFSETQRNKGNFPGRFSGRQFSNSRSEMNVSTLELGDSALYLCASSLRGDRGITDTQYFGPGTRLTVL.

The chain has TRBV28 and TRBJ2-1; tentatively, D is TRBD1 (6 bases). The length of the CDR3 is 13 residues. V was shortened by 3 bases and J by 7 bases, with 10 bases between the two germline ends. Germline V gene sequence: CDR1 MDHEN, CDR2 SYDVKM. The CDR3 DNA follows: TGTGCCAGCAGTTTTAGTACAGGGAATGAGCAGTTCTTC. Protein: CASSFSTGNEQFF.

The chain couples TRBV3-1 (or the pseudogene TRBV3-2) to TRBJ1-2; D is unclear. V lost 1 base, J lost 4 bases, and 4 bases lay in between. This CDR3 is 12 amino acids long. CDR1 is LGHDT and CDR2 is YNNKEL in the germline V gene (reference sequence). The CDR3 DNA is TGTGCCAGCAGCCAAGTCGGCTATGGCTACACCTTC. Translation: CASSQVGYGYTF.

The genes are TRBV3-1 (or the pseudogene TRBV3-2) and TRBJ2-7, with a tentative D call TRBD2 (6 bases). The CDR3 runs 15 residues. CDR1 is LGHDT, CDR2 YNNKEL, per germline (reference sequence). Trimming removed 3 bases at V and 0 bases at J, with 12 bases between. Here the CDR3 DNA reads TGTGCCAGCAGCCAGCGGGGCGGCAACTCCTACGAGCAGTACTTC. Its protein is CASSQRGGNSYEQYF.

J is TRBJ1-2 and V is TRBV5-1; no clear D gene. Trimming took 4 bases from V and 9 from J, leaving 13 bases between them. CDR1 is SGHRS, CDR2 YFSETQ, per germline. The CDR3 sequence is 12 residues long. CDR3 coding DNA: TGCGCCAGCAGCCCTGACGGGGTAAGCTACACCTTC. Its translation is CASSPDGVSYTF.

This clone occurred once. The chain carries TRBV15 and TRBJ2-7; 9 bases map to TRBD1. The V gene end was trimmed by 0 bases and the J gene end by 3 bases; junction bases not matched to a gene: 3. The CDR3 extends over 15 amino acids. In germline, CDR1 is LNHNV, CDR2 YYDKDF (reference sequence). The CDR3 nucleotides are TGTGCCACCAGCAGAGATCCGGGACAGGGCTACGAGCAGTACTTC. Residues: CATSRDPGQGYEQYF.

The chain has TRBV7-2 and TRBJ1-2; 7 bases are shared with TRBD1. This CDR3 region has 15 residues. Trimming removed 1 base from V and 8 bases from J; junction bases left unmatched: 10. Looked up from germline, CDR1 is SGHTA and CDR2 is FQGNSA. The CDR3, as DNA: TGTGCCAGCAGCTTAGGTCAGGCAGGGGGTAGAGGCTACACCTTC. This codes for CASSLGQAGGRGYTF. Full variable domain (remainder filled in from reference TRBV7-2 and TRBJ1-2): GAGVSQSPSNKVTEKGKDVELRCDPISGHTALYWYRQSLGQGLEFLIYFQGNSAPDKSGLPSDRFSAERTGGSVSTLTIQRTQQEDSAVYLCASSLGQAGGRGYTFGSGTRLTVV.

This chain links TRBV3-1 (or the pseudogene TRBV3-2) with TRBJ1-2, with D possibly matching TRBD1 (6 bases). The germline V gene has CDR1 LGHDT and CDR2 YNNKEL (reference sequence). The length of the CDR3 is 14 residues. Deletions cut 4 bases from V and 3 bases from J, with 12 bases between. The CDR3, as DNA: TGTGCCAGCAGCCCCCGAGGGGGGGACTATGGCTACACCTTC. Its translation: CASSPRGGDYGYTF.

The chain combines TRBV7-9 with TRBJ1-6; weak D call: TRBD1 (6 bases). This CDR3 contains 16 residues. The germline V and J ends were trimmed by 1 base and 5 bases, with 12 bases remaining between them. Germline CDR1 and CDR2: SEHNR and FQNEAQ (reference sequence). The CDR3 loop is CASSLGGGRDNSPLHF. The CDR3 nucleotides read TGTGCCAGCAGCTTAGGCGGGGGGCGAGATAATTCACCCCTCCACTTT.